The 24 T cell receptor beta chains reported below all come from one sample, sequenced in a study of cytomegalovirus exposure and HLA in healthy donors. Both 60 Vbeta primers and 13 Jbeta primers went into the PCR. Data came from immunoSEQ multiplex PCR; TCRdb stores just in-frame clones and leaves some out. Among 75,000 to 95,000 clones, roughly two thirds were seen once, and the ten largest hold about 5.9%. The sequenced material came from PBMCs. The receptor set was obtained from a woman aged 25 to 39 in good health and CMV-seronegative.

This rearrangement joins TRBV9 to TRBJ2-3, with a possible D match to TRBD2 (6 bases). The V and J ends lost 3 bases and 2 bases respectively, with 16 bases between them. The germline CDR1 and CDR2 sequences are SGDLS and YYNGEE. The CDR3 runs 16 residues. The CDR3 here is CASSEGRRGATDTQYF. CDR3 coding DNA: TGTGCCAGCAGCGAAGGCCGGCGGGGTGCCACAGATACGCAGTATTTT.

The chain couples TRBV5-1 to TRBJ2-7; a possible D gene is TRBD1 (5 bases). V lost 5 bases and J 3 bases, leaving 9 bases between the germline ends. This CDR3 contains 12 residues. Germline CDR1 is SGHRS and CDR2 is YFSETQ. As DNA, the CDR3 is TGCGCCAGCAGAGAAGACAGCTACGAGCAGTACTTC. Its translation is CASREDSYEQYF. Full variable domain (missing parts from reference TRBV5-1 and TRBJ2-7): KAGVTQTPRYLIKTRGQQVTLSCSPISGHRSVSWYQQTPGQGLQFLFEYFSETQRNKGNFPGRFSGRQFSNSRSEMNVSTLELGDSALYLCASREDSYEQYFGPGTRLTVT.

This rearrangement joins TRBV5-1 to TRBJ1-1; a possible D gene is TRBD1 (6 bases). CDR3 length: 13 residues. Germline loops: CDR1 SGHRS, CDR2 YFSETQ. The V end was cut by 3 bases, the J end by 5 bases, with 11 bases between. The CDR3 coding sequence is TGCGCCAGCAGCTCTACAGGGTATACTGAAGCTTTCTTT. Its translation is CASSSTGYTEAFF.

A word on this clone: This CDR3 is also generated by other DNA sequences in the sample. The rearrangement uses TRBV14 and TRBJ2-7, with D possibly being TRBD2 (5 bases). The CDR3 spans 13 residues. V was shortened by 2 bases and J by 4 bases, with 9 bases between the two germline ends. CDR1 and CDR2 (germline): SGHDN, FVKESK. CDR3 in amino acids: CASSQSSGYEQYF. CDR3 sequence (DNA): TGTGCCAGCAGCCAAAGCAGCGGTTACGAGCAGTACTTC.

This clone occurred a few times. The rearrangement joins TRBV5-1 to TRBJ1-4; the D is unclear. The ends were cut back, 0 bases at V and 6 bases at J, with 9 bases in the middle. The V gene's germline CDR1 is SGHRS and CDR2 YFSETQ. This CDR3 has 14 amino acids. CDR3 residues: CASSLAGGYEKLFF. Here the CDR3 DNA reads TGCGCCAGCAGCTTGGCCGGAGGTTATGAAAAACTGTTTTTT.

The gene calls are TRBV6-5 and TRBJ1-1, with 7 nucleotides matching TRBD1. Per the germline V gene, CDR1 is MNHEY and CDR2 is SVGAGI. This CDR3 comprises 15 residues. With 6 bases clipped from V and 0 bases from J, the junction kept 7 bases outside the gene matches. The CDR3 here is CASRKYRGLNTEAFF. CDR3 in DNA: TGTGCCAGCAGGAAGTACAGGGGACTGAACACTGAAGCTTTCTTT.

The CDR3 DNA sequence: TGCAGCGTTGAGCGAGGCGCGGGAGATACGCAGTATTTT. It translates to CSVERGAGDTQYF. The rearrangement uses TRBV29-1 and TRBJ2-3, with TRBD2 as a possible D gene (5 bases). CDR3 length: 13 amino acids. V gave up 3 bases and J gave up 5 bases, with 12 bases separating them. CDR1 SQVTM and CDR2 ANQGSEA come from the germline V gene.

In the case of this clone: This sample includes further DNA sequences coding for the same CDR3. CDR3 nucleotide sequence: TGTGCCAGCAGCTTACGGACTAGCGGGCCTAACACCGGGGAGCTGTTTTTT. Encoded protein: CASSLRTSGPNTGELFF. The genes are TRBV7-7 and TRBJ2-2; TRBD2 matches at 11 bases. The CDR3 loop spans 17 amino acids. The germline V gene encodes CDR1 SSHAT and CDR2 FNYEAQ (reference sequence). The V segment lost 2 bases and the J segment 2 bases; nucleotides outside the gene matches: 4.

This clone occurred a few times. The rearrangement joins TRBV18 to TRBJ1-1; D is possibly TRBD1 (6 bases). V was pared by 2 bases and J by 0 bases, with 10 bases between. Per the germline V gene, CDR1 is KGHSH and CDR2 is LQKENI. This CDR3 region has 15 residues. The CDR3 nucleotides are TGTGCCAGCTCACCAGATGGGACACTGAACACTGAAGCTTTCTTT. This encodes CASSPDGTLNTEAFF.

In its sample, this clone was seen a few times. The CDR3 here is CASSLHGTGGRGGNEKLFF. In DNA form, the CDR3 reads TGTGCCAGCAGCTTGCACGGGACAGGGGGAAGGGGTGGGAATGAAAAACTGTTTTTT. The chain couples TRBV7-2 to TRBJ1-4, with 11 nucleotides matching TRBD1. This CDR3 has 19 amino acids. Germline-derived CDR1 and CDR2 are SGHTA and FQGNSA. The V gene end was trimmed by 3 bases and the J gene end by 5 bases; junction bases not matched to a gene: 14.

This clone was counted only a few times. V gene TRBV11-2 combines with J gene TRBJ2-3, with TRBD2 identical over 11 bases. This CDR3 spans 17 amino acids. The V and J ends lost 1 base and 2 bases, in that order; junction bases with no gene match: 5. Germline V lookup: CDR1 SGHAT, CDR2 FQNNGV. CDR3 nucleotide sequence: TGTGCCAGCAGCTTAGGGGCTAGCGGGGGGTACACAGATACGCAGTATTTT. Its protein is CASSLGASGGYTDTQYF.

This clone was recorded a few times. This rearrangement joins TRBV5-6 to TRBJ2-7; 7 bases align to TRBD2. CDR1 SGHDT and CDR2 YYEEEE come from the germline V gene. The CDR3 totals 16 residues. V was clipped by 4 bases and J by 4 bases; unmatched bases: 14. The CDR3 loop is CASSLGGSAGVYEQYF. Here the CDR3 DNA reads TGTGCCAGCAGCCTGGGAGGGAGTGCGGGAGTGTACGAGCAGTACTTC.

V is TRBV5-1 and J is TRBJ1-5; D gene unclear. The CDR3 extends over 13 amino acids. Germline CDR1 and CDR2: SGHRS and YFSETQ. V was clipped by 0 bases and J by 4 bases, with 5 bases between them. The CDR3 sequence is CASSLGENQPQHF. The DNA for the CDR3 is TGCGCCAGCAGCTTGGGAGAGAATCAGCCCCAGCATTTT.

This clone was found a few times. The rearrangement uses TRBV5-1 and TRBJ2-5; TRBD1 matches at 7 bases. This CDR3 region has 15 residues. With V trimmed by 3 bases and J by 4 bases, 9 bases remained unmatched. Looked up from germline, CDR1 is SGHRS and CDR2 is YFSETQ. The CDR3: CASSSSITGVETQYF. CDR3 bases: TGCGCCAGCAGCTCGTCAATTACAGGGGTAGAGACCCAGTACTTC.

J is TRBJ2-2 and V is TRBV9, with D perhaps matching TRBD1 (6 bases). Germline CDR1 and CDR2: SGDLS and YYNGEE. The CDR3 is 17 amino acids. V dropped 4 bases and J dropped 5 bases, with 21 bases sitting between them. Written as DNA, the CDR3 is TGTGCCAGCAGCCCTCGAACCCTCCCGAGGGGGACCGGGGAGCTGTTTTTT. Translated, it gives CASSPRTLPRGTGELFF.

The rearrangement uses TRBV7-8 and TRBJ2-1; D might be TRBD2 (6 bases). V lost 1 base to trimming and J lost 5 bases, with 12 bases between them. Germline loops: CDR1 SGHVS, CDR2 FQNEAQ. There are 15 residues in the CDR3. This CDR3 reads CASSLDGRGDNEQFF. In DNA form, the CDR3 reads TGTGCCAGCAGCTTAGACGGGAGAGGCGACAATGAGCAGTTCTTC.

This clone was recorded a few times. The chain joins TRBV19 to TRBJ1-1, with D perhaps matching TRBD1 (5 bases). V shed 2 bases and J shed 1 base, with 14 bases lying between them. Germline CDR1 reads LNHDA; CDR2 reads SQIVND (reference sequence). The CDR3 has 16 residues. CDR3 nucleotides: TGTGCCAGTAGTATAATCGTTGGCGGGGGGAACACTGAAGCTTTCTTT. This encodes CASSIIVGGGNTEAFF.

J is TRBJ1-5 and V is TRBV27; 8 positions match TRBD1. This CDR3 contains 14 residues. V was pared by 5 bases and J by 5 bases, with 5 bases of the junction left unmatched. Germline CDR1 MNHEY, CDR2 SMNVEV (reference sequence). CDR3 protein: CASSPDRAYQPQHF. CDR3 nucleotides: TGTGCCAGCAGTCCGGACAGGGCCTATCAGCCCCAGCATTTT.

The chain has TRBV11-2 and TRBJ2-7; a weak D match, TRBD2 (6 bases). Germline V lookup: CDR1 SGHAT, CDR2 FQNNGV. There are 15 residues in the CDR3. V lost 5 bases, J lost 4 bases, and 18 bases lay in between. Here the CDR3 reads CASSRTMGLEYEQYF. The CDR3, as DNA: TGTGCCAGCAGCCGCACCATGGGACTGGAATACGAGCAGTACTTC.

The chain links TRBV6-6 to TRBJ1-2; D is possibly TRBD1 (6 bases). Germline loops: CDR1 MNHNY, CDR2 SVGAGI (reference sequence). This CDR3 has 15 amino acids. V shed 6 bases and J shed 4 bases, with 18 bases lying between them. CDR3 in DNA: TGTGCCAGCAGCCCCAGGTGGGACAACAGCTATGGCTACACCTTC. As protein: CASSPRWDNSYGYTF.

This chain uses TRBV14 with TRBJ2-5, with D possibly TRBD2 on 6 matching bases. CDR1 is SGHDN, CDR2 FVKESK, per germline. This CDR3 has 13 amino acids. The V end was cut by 8 bases, the J end by 7 bases, with 17 bases between. The CDR3 nucleotides read TGTGCCAGCGGGAGGTCAGGGTCGGGGACCCAGTACTTC. It specifies CASGRSGSGTQYF.

This clone was observed a few times. This chain's CDR3 is CASSTDRTVNTEAFF. The CDR3 DNA is TGTGCCAGCTCTACGGACAGGACGGTGAACACTGAAGCTTTCTTT. The chain is built from TRBV18 and TRBJ1-1; 7 nucleotides line up with TRBD1. CDR3 length equals 15 residues. Germline V gives CDR1 KGHSH, CDR2 LQKENI. V lost 6 bases, J lost 0 bases, and 7 bases stayed unmatched.

V gene TRBV30 combines with J gene TRBJ1-4; 7 bases agree with TRBD1. CDR3 length: 14 residues. The germline CDR1 and CDR2 sequences are GTSNPN and SVGIG (reference sequence). J gave up 5 bases and V 2 bases, and 5 bases lay outside the gene matches. CDR3 sequence (DNA): TGTGCCTGGAGTTCGGGACAGTTAAATGAAAAACTGTTTTTT. This sequence encodes CAWSSGQLNEKLFF.

The chain carries TRBV5-1 and TRBJ2-5, with D possibly being TRBD1 (6 bases). Germline loops: CDR1 SGHRS, CDR2 YFSETQ. V was pared by 0 bases and J by 2 bases, with 11 bases between. This CDR3 region has 15 residues. The CDR3 spells CASSLVTGRQETQYF. The CDR3, as DNA: TGCGCCAGCAGCTTGGTTACAGGGAGACAAGAGACCCAGTACTTC. The full variable domain, rest sourced from reference TRBV5-1 and TRBJ2-5, is KAGVTQTPRYLIKTRGQQVTLSCSPISGHRSVSWYQQTPGQGLQFLFEYFSETQRNKGNFPGRFSGRQFSNSRSEMNVSTLELGDSALYLCASSLVTGRQETQYFGPGTRLLVL.